Below are 30 T cell receptor beta chains sequenced from a single sample in a study of OX40 agonist ivuxolimab in advanced cancers. Libraries were prepared by immunoSEQ multiplex PCR; TCRdb keeps only in-frame clonotypes and omits some of them. The data hold about 62,000 clones, with around 90% observed a single time. The sequencing here drew on CD4+ or CD8+ T cells sorted from blood, taken in a trial of the OX40 agonist ivuxolimab. All receptors derive from an adult with an advanced solid tumor such as melanoma, head and neck, liver or kidney cancer.

The rearrangement uses TRBV19 and TRBJ2-7; 8 bases align to TRBD1. The CDR3 loop spans 13 amino acids. With 5 bases clipped from V and 6 bases from J, the junction kept 6 bases outside the gene matches. Germline V gene sequence: CDR1 LNHDA, CDR2 SQIVND (reference sequence). In DNA form, the CDR3 reads TGTGCCAGTAGTCCCTCAGGGGGCGCCGAGCAGTACTTC. It is translated as CASSPSGGAEQYF.

The chain recombines TRBV7-2 with TRBJ1-2, with no clear D. V was pared by 3 bases and J by 7 bases, with 15 bases between. The V gene's germline CDR1 is SGHTA and CDR2 FQGNSA. This CDR3 comprises 14 residues. As DNA, the CDR3 is TGTGCCAGCAGCTTGGGAGGGCCCCCTGGTGGCTACACCTTC. Its translation: CASSLGGPPGGYTF.

The chain employs TRBV29-1 and TRBJ1-5; D ambiguous. The ends were cut back, 8 bases at V and 1 base at J, with 12 bases in the middle. CDR1 is SQVTM, CDR2 ANQGSEA, per germline. The CDR3 is 13 residues long. Written as DNA, the CDR3 is TGCAGCTCCTGGATGGGGAGCAATCAGCCCCAGCATTTT. The encoded protein is CSSWMGSNQPQHF.

The genes are TRBV11-2 and TRBJ2-1; no reliable D call. Between the trimmed V and J ends, which lost 5 bases and 10 bases, there was a span of 12 bases. The CDR3 spans 12 residues. Germline lookup yields CDR1 SGHAT and CDR2 FQNNGV. The CDR3 DNA reads TGTGCCAGCAGCGAGACTTCGCCGGAGCAGTTCTTC. This codes for CASSETSPEQFF. Full variable domain (remainder filled in from reference TRBV11-2 and TRBJ2-1): EAGVAQSPRYKIIEKRQSVAFWCNPISGHATLYWYQQILGQGPKLLIQFQNNGVVDDSQLPKDRFSAERLKGVDSTLKIQPAKLEDSAVYLCASSETSPEQFFGPGTRLTVL.

The V gene is TRBV5-4, the J gene TRBJ1-1, with 8 bases identical to TRBD1. Losses at the gene ends were 3 bases for V and 3 bases for J; bases not matched to a gene: 7. CDR1 and CDR2 (germline): SGHNT, YYREEE (reference sequence). The CDR3 is made up of 15 amino acids. The CDR3 DNA reads as TGTGCCAGCAGCTCCGCACAGGGGGGTTACACTGAAGCTTTCTTT. Protein: CASSSAQGGYTEAFF.

The CDR3 coding sequence is TGCGCCAGCAGCGAAGGGACAGCCCGGGGTGAAAAACTGTTTTTT. The encoded protein is CASSEGTARGEKLFF. The chain combines TRBV5-1 with TRBJ1-4, with TRBD1 matching 7 bases. CDR3 length: 15 amino acids. Losses at the gene ends were 4 bases for V and 7 bases for J; bases not matched to a gene: 10. Germline values: CDR1 SGHRS, CDR2 YFSETQ.

This sequence joins TRBV7-9 and TRBJ2-1; 13 nucleotides agree with TRBD2. V trimming: 6 bases; J trimming: 5 bases; junction bases outside the gene matches: 1. Germline V lookup: CDR1 SEHNR, CDR2 FQNEAQ (reference sequence). This CDR3 region has 14 residues. The CDR3 sequence: CASRGLAGDNEQFF. The CDR3, as DNA: TGTGCCAGCAGAGGACTAGCGGGAGACAATGAGCAGTTCTTC.

For the CDR3, the DNA is TGCGCCAGCAGCTTGGCCTTGGGACTTAACACAGATACGCAGTATTTT. Translating it yields CASSLALGLNTDTQYF. The V and J genes are TRBV5-1 and TRBJ2-3; D is possibly TRBD2 (6 bases). Trimming left V 0 bases short and J 2 bases short, with 13 bases between. The CDR3 has 16 residues. Germline V gene data show CDR1 as SGHRS and CDR2 as YFSETQ.

Comments on this clone: A read error may produce the germline difference seen at one junction end. The chain is built from TRBV19 and TRBJ1-4; D is possibly TRBD1 (5 bases). Germline values: CDR1 LNHDA, CDR2 SQIVND (reference sequence). This CDR3 comprises 15 residues. The CDR3 spells CASSISGGANEKLFF. DNA of the CDR3: TGTGCCAGTAGTATCTCGGGGGGAGCTAACGAAAAACTGTTTTTT. Based on the CDR3 plus reference TRBV19 and TRBJ1-4, the full variable domain is DGGITQSPKYLFRKEGQNVTLSCEQNLNHDAMYWYRQDPGQGLRLIYYSQIVNDFQKGDIAEGYSVSREKKESFPLTVTSAQKNPTAFYLCASSISGGANEKLFFGSGTQLSVL.

This clone has a single count. The chain employs TRBV5-4 and TRBJ2-3; TRBD2 aligns across 11 bases. Looked up from germline, CDR1 is SGHNT and CDR2 is YYREEE (reference sequence). The junction had 4 bases not matched to a gene; V was cut back by 1 base and J by 6 bases. This CDR3 spans 15 amino acids. The CDR3 protein is CASSLSSGGHDTQYF. CDR3 DNA: TGTGCCAGCAGCTTGTCTAGCGGGGGGCATGATACGCAGTATTTT.

This chain uses TRBV28 with TRBJ1-1; D gene uncertain. The length of the CDR3 is 12 residues. Germline-derived CDR1 and CDR2 are MDHEN and SYDVKM. V lost 7 bases and J 6 bases, leaving 12 bases between the germline ends. CDR3 sequence (DNA): TGTGCCAGCACCGCGATGGGCGCTGAAGCTTTCTTT. It codes for CASTAMGAEAFF.

The rearrangement joins TRBV5-1 to TRBJ2-5; 10 bases are a match to TRBD2. Germline V lookup: CDR1 SGHRS, CDR2 YFSETQ. With V trimmed by 4 bases and J by 4 bases, 10 bases remained unmatched. The CDR3 extends over 16 amino acids. This CDR3 is CASSPSAGGLLETQYF. The CDR3 bases are TGCGCCAGCAGCCCATCAGCGGGGGGGCTTTTAGAGACCCAGTACTTC.

This clone showed up just a few times. V and J are TRBV30 and TRBJ1-4, with D tentatively TRBD1 (6 bases). Trimming left V 0 bases short and J 5 bases short, with 10 bases between. CDR1 is GTSNPN and CDR2 is SVGIG in the germline V gene (reference sequence). The CDR3 is 14 amino acids. The CDR3 DNA sequence: TGTGCCTGGAGTGTTCAGGGGCTGAATGAAAAACTGTTTTTT. It translates to CAWSVQGLNEKLFF.

The chain is built from TRBV11-3 and TRBJ2-3; the D gene is possibly TRBD1 (6 bases). V lost 5 bases to trimming and J lost 8 bases, with 20 bases between them. CDR1 is SGHNT and CDR2 is YENEEA in the germline V gene. The CDR3 consists of 15 residues. The CDR3 sequence is CASSPGPGEGGTQYF. In DNA form, the CDR3 reads TGTGCCAGCAGCCCAGGGCCCGGCGAAGGGGGTACGCAGTATTTT.

The rearrangement links TRBV10-1 to TRBJ2-1; D not resolved. V lost 3 bases and J lost 15, with 18 bases in between. CDR1 and CDR2 from the germline V gene are WNHNN and SYGVQD (reference sequence). The CDR3 covers 13 residues. The CDR3 sequence is CASSESLIARRFF. CDR3 in DNA: TGCGCCAGCAGTGAAAGTCTTATAGCTAGGCGGTTCTTC.

J is TRBJ2-4 and V is TRBV28; TRBD1 agrees at 9 bases. Germline CDR1 reads MDHEN; CDR2 reads SYDVKM. Trimming took 5 bases from V and 6 from J; bases not matched to a gene: 5. This CDR3 has 14 amino acids. Written as DNA, the CDR3 is TGTGCCAGCAGTCCCGGGACAGGGCTAAACATTCAGTACTTC. This encodes CASSPGTGLNIQYF.

The chain couples TRBV18 to TRBJ2-2; 10 nucleotides agree with TRBD1. The V gene end was trimmed by 4 bases and the J gene end by 3 bases; junction bases not matched to a gene: 2. CDR1 and CDR2 from the germline V gene are KGHSH and LQKENI. The CDR3 has 15 amino acids. CDR3 loop: CASSQGTGDTGELFF. CDR3 DNA sequence: TGTGCCAGCTCACAAGGGACAGGGGACACCGGGGAGCTGTTTTTT. The full variable domain, rest sourced from reference TRBV18 and TRBJ2-2, is NAGVMQNPRHLVRRRGQEARLRCSPMKGHSHVYWYRQLPEEGLKFMVYLQKENIIDESGMPKERFSAEFPKEGPSILRIQQVVRGDSAAYFCASSQGTGDTGELFFGEGSRLTVL.

The chain recombines TRBV5-1 with TRBJ2-7; no clear D. Trimming removed 0 bases at V and 1 base at J, with 11 bases between. The germline gives CDR1 SGHRS, CDR2 YFSETQ. The CDR3 has 15 amino acids. The DNA for the CDR3 is TGCGCCAGCAGCTTGGGGTTGCTCCGGTCCTACGAGCAGTACTTC. It is translated as CASSLGLLRSYEQYF.

V usage is TRBV4-2 and J usage is TRBJ2-7; 9 bases are a match to TRBD1. In germline, CDR1 is LGHNA, CDR2 YNFKEQ. Trimming cost V 3 bases and J 4 bases; bases outside gene matches: 7. CDR3 size: 15 residues. CDR3 residues: CASSQEPGQGYEQYF. CDR3 in DNA: TGTGCCAGCAGCCAGGAACCGGGACAGGGATACGAGCAGTACTTC.

This clone was picked up a small number of times. The V gene is TRBV30, the J gene TRBJ2-5; no reliable D call. Trimming cost V 0 bases and J 5 bases, with 4 bases left between them. CDR1 and CDR2 from the germline V gene are GTSNPN and SVGIG (reference sequence). The CDR3 loop spans 11 amino acids. The CDR3 bases are TGTGCCTGGAGTGTACTTGAGACCCAGTACTTC. It yields the protein CAWSVLETQYF. The full variable domain, completed using reference TRBV30 and TRBJ2-5, is SQTIHQWPATLVQPVGSPLSLECTVEGTSNPNLYWYRQAAGRGLQLLFYSVGIGQISSEVPQNLSASRPQDRQFILSSKKLLLSDSGFYLCAWSVLETQYFGPGTRLLVL.

The chain is built from TRBV6-6 and TRBJ2-1, with TRBD2 identical over 11 bases. V was clipped by 10 bases and J by 6 bases; unmatched bases: 11. The CDR3 has 15 amino acids. The germline CDR1 and CDR2 sequences are MNHNY and SVGAGI (reference sequence). The CDR3 nucleotides are TGTGCCACCGGGGGTAGAACTAGCGGGGGCAATGAGCAGTTCTTC. The encoded protein is CATGGRTSGGNEQFF.

The rearrangement links TRBV5-1 to TRBJ2-6, with D uncertain. The germline V gene has CDR1 SGHRS and CDR2 YFSETQ. The CDR3 totals 16 residues. Trimming stripped 4 bases from V and 1 base from J, with 12 bases between. The CDR3 bases are TGCGCCAGCAGCATAGACGGCCAATCTGGGGCCAACGTCCTGACTTTC. The encoded protein is CASSIDGQSGANVLTF.

The rearrangement links TRBV5-1 to TRBJ1-4; D is undetermined. Germline assignment: CDR1 SGHRS and CDR2 YFSETQ. V lost 2 bases and J lost 4, with 12 bases in between. This CDR3 spans 15 amino acids. CDR3 loop: CASSFGGTGNEKLFF. The CDR3 DNA reads TGCGCCAGCAGCTTCGGCGGAACGGGTAATGAAAAACTGTTTTTT.

The chain joins TRBV7-2 to TRBJ2-1; D is ambiguous. V was trimmed by 0 bases and J by 9 bases, leaving 6 bases between them. Germline lookup yields CDR1 SGHTA and CDR2 FQGNSA. The CDR3 is made up of 12 amino acids. The CDR3 loop reads CASSLASTEQFF. In nucleotides, the CDR3 is TGTGCCAGCAGCTTAGCTTCTACTGAGCAGTTCTTC. Drawing the rest from reference TRBV7-2 and TRBJ2-1, the complete variable domain is GAGVSQSPSNKVTEKGKDVELRCDPISGHTALYWYRQSLGQGLEFLIYFQGNSAPDKSGLPSDRFSAERTGGSVSTLTIQRTQQEDSAVYLCASSLASTEQFFGPGTRLTVL.

This chain joins TRBV28 and TRBJ2-7; no clear D gene. CDR1 MDHEN and CDR2 SYDVKM come from the germline V gene. There are 14 residues in the CDR3. Trimming cost V 2 bases and J 2 bases, with 10 bases left between them. The CDR3 protein is CASSLPDKPYEQYF. The DNA for the CDR3 is TGTGCCAGCAGTTTACCAGATAAACCCTACGAGCAGTACTTC.

This clone has more than one count but fewer than ten. The chain recombines TRBV6-1 with TRBJ2-6; 11 nucleotides match TRBD1. CDR1 and CDR2 from the germline V gene are MNHNS and SASEGT. V lost 2 bases to trimming and J lost 9 bases; unmatched junction nucleotides: 9. The CDR3 is made up of 17 amino acids. The CDR3 nucleotides read TGTGCCAGCAGTGAACCGGACAGGGGGCGCGTATTCAACGTCCTGACTTTC. It specifies CASSEPDRGRVFNVLTF.

In the case of this clone: The sample has other DNA sequences that encode this CDR3 too. The chain employs TRBV28 and TRBJ1-1, with a possible D match to TRBD1 (5 bases). Deletions cut 3 bases from V and 8 bases from J, with 7 bases between. CDR3 length: 11 amino acids. Germline assignment: CDR1 MDHEN and CDR2 SYDVKM. This chain's CDR3 is CASSLGVEAFF. In nucleotides, the CDR3 is TGTGCCAGCAGTTTGGGGGTGGAAGCTTTCTTT.

The chain recombines TRBV6-5 with TRBJ1-1, with D uncertain. CDR1 is MNHEY, CDR2 SVGAGI, per germline. Trimming took off 9 bases at V and 5 bases at J, with 13 bases between the two ends. The length of the CDR3 is 12 residues. The CDR3 sequence is CASRRVKTEAFF. The CDR3 bases are TGTGCCAGTCGGAGGGTAAAAACTGAAGCTTTCTTT.

The chain couples TRBV7-2 to TRBJ2-3; the match to TRBD2 covers 7 bases. In germline, CDR1 is SGHTA, CDR2 FQGNSA. There are 17 residues in the CDR3. V was clipped by 1 base and J by 1 base; unmatched bases: 8. CDR3 nucleotide sequence: TGTGCCAGCAGCTTAGTCTGGTGGGAGGGCCGCACAGATACGCAGTATTTT. It codes for CASSLVWWEGRTDTQYF.

The J gene is TRBJ1-6, the V gene TRBV5-1; TRBD1 might be the D (5 bases). Trimming stripped 0 bases from V and 0 bases from J, with 10 bases between. CDR3 length: 17 amino acids. The germline V gene has CDR1 SGHRS and CDR2 YFSETQ. The CDR3 DNA sequence: TGCGCCAGCAGCTTGGAAGGGGTCAGCTCCTATAATTCACCCCTCCACTTT. As protein: CASSLEGVSSYNSPLHF.